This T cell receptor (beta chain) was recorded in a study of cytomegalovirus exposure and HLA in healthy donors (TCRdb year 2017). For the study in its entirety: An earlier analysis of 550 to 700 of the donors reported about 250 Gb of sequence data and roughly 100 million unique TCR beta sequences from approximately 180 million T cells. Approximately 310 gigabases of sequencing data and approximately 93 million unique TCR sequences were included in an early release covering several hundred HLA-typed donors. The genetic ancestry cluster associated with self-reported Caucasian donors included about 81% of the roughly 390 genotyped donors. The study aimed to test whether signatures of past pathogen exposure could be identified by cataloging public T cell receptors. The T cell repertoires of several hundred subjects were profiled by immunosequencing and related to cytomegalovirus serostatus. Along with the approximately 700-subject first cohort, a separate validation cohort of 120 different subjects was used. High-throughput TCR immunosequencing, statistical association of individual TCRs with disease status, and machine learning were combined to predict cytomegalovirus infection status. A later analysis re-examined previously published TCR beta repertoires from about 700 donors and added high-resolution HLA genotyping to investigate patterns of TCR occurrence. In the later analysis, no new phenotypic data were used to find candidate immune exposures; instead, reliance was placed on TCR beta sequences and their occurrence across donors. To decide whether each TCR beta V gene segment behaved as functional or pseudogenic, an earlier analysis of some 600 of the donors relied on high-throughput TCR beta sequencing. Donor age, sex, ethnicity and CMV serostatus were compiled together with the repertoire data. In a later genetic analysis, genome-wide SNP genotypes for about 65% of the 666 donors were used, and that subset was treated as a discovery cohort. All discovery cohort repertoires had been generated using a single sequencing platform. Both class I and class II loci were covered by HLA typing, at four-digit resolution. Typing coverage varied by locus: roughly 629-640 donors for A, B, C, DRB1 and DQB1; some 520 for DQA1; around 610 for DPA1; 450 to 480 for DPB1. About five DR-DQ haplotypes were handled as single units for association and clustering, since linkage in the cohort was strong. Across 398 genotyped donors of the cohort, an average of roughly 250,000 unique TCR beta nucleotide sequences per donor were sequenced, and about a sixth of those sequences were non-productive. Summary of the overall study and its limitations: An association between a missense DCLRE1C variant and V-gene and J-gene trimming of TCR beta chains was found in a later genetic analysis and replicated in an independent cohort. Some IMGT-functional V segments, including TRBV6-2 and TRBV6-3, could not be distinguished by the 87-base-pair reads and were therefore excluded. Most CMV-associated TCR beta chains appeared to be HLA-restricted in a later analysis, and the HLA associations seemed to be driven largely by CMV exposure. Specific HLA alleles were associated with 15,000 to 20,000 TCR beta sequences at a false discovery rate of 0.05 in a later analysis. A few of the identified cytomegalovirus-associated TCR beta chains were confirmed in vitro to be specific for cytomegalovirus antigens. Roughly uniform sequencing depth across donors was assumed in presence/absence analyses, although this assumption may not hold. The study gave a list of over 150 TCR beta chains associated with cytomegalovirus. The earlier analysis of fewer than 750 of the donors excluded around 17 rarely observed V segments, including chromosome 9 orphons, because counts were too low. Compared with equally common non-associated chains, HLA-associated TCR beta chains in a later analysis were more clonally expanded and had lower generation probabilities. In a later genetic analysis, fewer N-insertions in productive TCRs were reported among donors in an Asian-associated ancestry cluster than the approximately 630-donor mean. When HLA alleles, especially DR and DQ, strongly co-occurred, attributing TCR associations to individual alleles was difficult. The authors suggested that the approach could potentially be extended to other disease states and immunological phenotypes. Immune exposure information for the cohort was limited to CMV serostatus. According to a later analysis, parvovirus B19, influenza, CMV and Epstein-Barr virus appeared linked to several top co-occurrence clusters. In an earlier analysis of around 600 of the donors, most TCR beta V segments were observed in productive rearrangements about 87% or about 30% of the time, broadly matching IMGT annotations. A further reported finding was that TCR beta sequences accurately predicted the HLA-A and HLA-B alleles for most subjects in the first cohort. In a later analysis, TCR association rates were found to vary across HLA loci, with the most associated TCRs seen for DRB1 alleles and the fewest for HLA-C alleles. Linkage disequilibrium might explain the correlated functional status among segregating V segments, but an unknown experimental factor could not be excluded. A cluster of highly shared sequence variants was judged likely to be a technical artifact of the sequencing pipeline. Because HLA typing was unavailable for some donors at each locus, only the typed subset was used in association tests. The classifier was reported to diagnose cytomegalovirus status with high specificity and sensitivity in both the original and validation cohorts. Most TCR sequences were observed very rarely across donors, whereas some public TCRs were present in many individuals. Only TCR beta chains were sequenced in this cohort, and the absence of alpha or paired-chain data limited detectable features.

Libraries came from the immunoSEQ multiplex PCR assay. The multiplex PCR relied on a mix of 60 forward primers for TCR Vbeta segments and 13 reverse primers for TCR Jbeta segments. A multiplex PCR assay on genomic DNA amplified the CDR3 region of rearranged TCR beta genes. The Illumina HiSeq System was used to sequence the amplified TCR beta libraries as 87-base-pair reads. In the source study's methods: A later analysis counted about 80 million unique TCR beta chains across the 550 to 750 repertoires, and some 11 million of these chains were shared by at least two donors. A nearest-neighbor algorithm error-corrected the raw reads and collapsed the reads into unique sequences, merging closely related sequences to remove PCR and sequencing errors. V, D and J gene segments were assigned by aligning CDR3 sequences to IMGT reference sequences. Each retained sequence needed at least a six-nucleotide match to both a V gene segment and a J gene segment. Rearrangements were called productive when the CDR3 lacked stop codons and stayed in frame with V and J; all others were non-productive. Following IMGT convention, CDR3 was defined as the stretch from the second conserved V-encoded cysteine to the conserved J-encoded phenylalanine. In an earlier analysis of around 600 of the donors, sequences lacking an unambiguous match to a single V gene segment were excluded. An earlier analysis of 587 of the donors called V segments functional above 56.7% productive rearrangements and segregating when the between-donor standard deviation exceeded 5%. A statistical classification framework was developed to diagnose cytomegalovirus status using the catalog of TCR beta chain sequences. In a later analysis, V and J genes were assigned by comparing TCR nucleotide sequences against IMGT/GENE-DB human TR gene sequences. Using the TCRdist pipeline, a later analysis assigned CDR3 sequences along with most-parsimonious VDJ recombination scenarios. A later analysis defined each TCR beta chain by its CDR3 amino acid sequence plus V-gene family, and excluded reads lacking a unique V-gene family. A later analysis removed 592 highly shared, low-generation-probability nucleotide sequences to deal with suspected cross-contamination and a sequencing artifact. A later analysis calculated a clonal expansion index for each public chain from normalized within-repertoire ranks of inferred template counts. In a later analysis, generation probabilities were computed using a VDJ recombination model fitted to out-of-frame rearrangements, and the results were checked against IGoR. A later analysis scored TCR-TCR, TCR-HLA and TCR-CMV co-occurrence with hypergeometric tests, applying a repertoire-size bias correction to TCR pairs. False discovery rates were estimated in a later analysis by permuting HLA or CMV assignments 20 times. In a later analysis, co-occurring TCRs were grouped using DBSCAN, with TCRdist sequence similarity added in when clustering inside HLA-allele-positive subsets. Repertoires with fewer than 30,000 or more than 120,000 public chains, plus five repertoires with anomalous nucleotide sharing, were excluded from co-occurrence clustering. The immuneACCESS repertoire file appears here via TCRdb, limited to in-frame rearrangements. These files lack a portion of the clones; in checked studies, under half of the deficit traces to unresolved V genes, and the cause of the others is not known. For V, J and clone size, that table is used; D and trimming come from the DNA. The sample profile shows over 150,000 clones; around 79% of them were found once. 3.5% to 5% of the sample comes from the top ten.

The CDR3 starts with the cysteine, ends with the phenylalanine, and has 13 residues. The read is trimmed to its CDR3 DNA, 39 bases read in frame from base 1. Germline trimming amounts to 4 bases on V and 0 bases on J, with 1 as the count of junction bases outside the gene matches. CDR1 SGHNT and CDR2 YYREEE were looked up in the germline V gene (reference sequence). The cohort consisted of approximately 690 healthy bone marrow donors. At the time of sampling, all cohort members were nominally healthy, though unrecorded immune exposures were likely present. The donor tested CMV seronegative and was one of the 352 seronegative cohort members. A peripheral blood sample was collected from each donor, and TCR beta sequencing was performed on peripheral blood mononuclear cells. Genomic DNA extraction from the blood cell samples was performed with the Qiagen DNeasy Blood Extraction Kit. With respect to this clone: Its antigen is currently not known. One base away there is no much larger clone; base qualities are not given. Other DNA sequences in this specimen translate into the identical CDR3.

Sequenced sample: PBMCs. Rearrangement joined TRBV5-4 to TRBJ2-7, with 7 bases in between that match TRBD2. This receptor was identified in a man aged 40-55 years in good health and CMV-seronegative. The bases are TGTGCCAGCAGCCCGGGAGGCTCCTACGAGCAGTACTTC. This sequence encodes CASSPGGSYEQYF. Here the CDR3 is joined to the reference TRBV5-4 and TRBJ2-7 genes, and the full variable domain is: ETGVTQSPTHLIKTRGQQVTLRCSSQSGHNTVSWYQQALGQGPQFIFQYYREEENGRGNFPPRFSGLQFPNYSSELNVNALELDDSALYLCASSPGGSYEQYFGPGTRLTVT.